This T cell receptor beta chain was documented in a study of CD8 T cells in Susac syndrome. The germline CDR1 and CDR2 sequences are MNHEY and SMNVEV (reference sequence). The CDR3 sequence is 16 residues long. The junction had 5 bases not matched to a gene; V was cut back by 4 bases and J by 0 bases. It was with random hexamers that 0.5 to 1 ug RNA was reverse transcribed. TCRdb recomputed calls from the immunoSEQ multiplex PCR reads with MiXCR, one row per CDR3 protein. Of 140,000 to 150,000 distinct CDR3 sequences in the sample, about 95% were seen once. The V gene is TRBV27, the J gene TRBJ2-5, with TRBD2 matching over 10 bases. The origin of this receptor is a human donor with multiple sclerosis. The sequencing sample was made of CD4+ T cells from PBMCs. The CDR3 loop reads CASSSGTSEYQETQYF. The CDR3, as DNA: TGTGCCAGCAGTTCCGGGACTAGCGAATACCAAGAGACCCAGTACTTC.